These 27 T cell receptor beta chains originate from one sample sequenced in a study of post-analysis software for immune sequencing data. Findings and caveats of the study: Among about 5 TRBV segments more frequent in patients than controls were TRBV5-6, TRBV5-1 and TRBV20-1.

Antigens for these TCRs are unknown. Presence of unique molecular identifiers characterized the TCR beta cDNA libraries. TCRdb itself ran the PCR reads through MiXCR, one entry per CDR3 protein. The sample holds about 770,000 distinct CDR3 sequences, just over 45% seen once. The sequenced sample was blood. The origin of the receptors is a girl aged 5-17 years with multiple sclerosis.

Here the CDR3 reads CASSVEAQGTEAFF. The CDR3 DNA sequence: TGTGCCAGCAGCGTAGAGGCCCAGGGCACTGAAGCTTTCTTT. The rearrangement joins TRBV9 to TRBJ1-1; tentatively, D is TRBD1 (5 bases). From germline, CDR1 is SGDLS and CDR2 YYNGEE. This CDR3 has 14 residues. Between the trimmed V and J ends, which lost 0 bases and 4 bases, there was a span of 10 bases.

This clonotype was counted only a few times. The chain has TRBV9 and TRBJ2-1; a weak D match, TRBD2 (6 bases). Germline V gives CDR1 SGDLS, CDR2 YYNGEE. The ends were cut back, 1 base at V and 4 bases at J, with 15 bases in the middle. The length of the CDR3 is 16 residues. CDR3 DNA: TGTGCCAGCAGCGTATCTGCTAGCGCCGGTTACAATGAGCAGTTCTTC. Its protein is CASSVSASAGYNEQFF.

J is TRBJ2-3 and V is TRBV12-3 or TRBV12-4; D could derive from TRBD1 or TRBD2 (5 bases each). Trimming stripped 7 bases from V and 1 base from J, with 18 bases between. The CDR3 consists of 16 residues. CDR3 nucleotide sequence: TGTGCCAGCAATTCCCCCCGGCTGGGGGGCACAGATACGCAGTATTTT. Translation gives CASNSPRLGGTDTQYF.

This clonotype was counted between two and nine times. This sequence joins TRBV29-1 and TRBJ2-7; possible D gene TRBD1, 6 bases. CDR1 and CDR2 from the germline V gene are SQVTM and ANQGSEA. The CDR3 extends over 13 amino acids. The V gene lost 6 bases and the J gene lost 3 bases, with 15 bases spanning the gap. CDR3 residues: CSVGRTVNYEQYF. CDR3 coding DNA: TGCAGCGTCGGTAGGACAGTAAACTACGAGCAGTACTTC.

The sample holds a few counts of this clonotype. The CDR3 region has the DNA TGTGCCACCGGACAGGGTTATGGCTACACCTTC. Translating gives CATGQGYGYTF. This chain uses TRBV15 with TRBJ1-2, with 8 bases lining up with TRBD1. CDR1 LNHNV and CDR2 YYDKDF come from the germline V gene (reference sequence). The ends lost 8 bases at V and 5 bases at J; junction bases unmatched: 1. This CDR3 region has 11 residues.

The chain links TRBV6-6 to TRBJ2-5, with D maybe TRBD2 (5 bases). The CDR3 length is 14 residues. Germline values: CDR1 MNHNY, CDR2 SVGAGI (reference sequence). Trimming left V 7 bases short and J 2 bases short, with 14 bases between. CDR3 nucleotide sequence: TGTGCCAGCACGGCTCCGGACTCGCAAGAGACCCAGTACTTC. Its translation is CASTAPDSQETQYF.

This clonotype appeared a single time. The genes are TRBV7-2 and TRBJ2-2; no firm D call. The CDR3 has 16 residues. The V end lost 0 bases, the J end lost 4 bases, and 12 bases lay between the germline ends. Germline lookup yields CDR1 SGHTA and CDR2 FQGNSA. In DNA, the CDR3 is TGTGCCAGCAGCTTAGCCCGAGCCCCTCCCACCGGGGAGCTGTTTTTT. This encodes CASSLARAPPTGELFF.

The chain combines TRBV7-9 with TRBJ1-1, with D uncertain. Germline lookup yields CDR1 SEHNR and CDR2 FQNEAQ (reference sequence). V gave up 8 bases and J gave up 7 bases, with 14 bases separating them. The CDR3 is 12 residues long. The CDR3 spells CASHPEAGEAFF. For the CDR3, the DNA is TGTGCCAGCCACCCAGAAGCAGGTGAAGCTTTCTTT. Looking up the rest from reference TRBV7-9 and TRBJ1-1 gives the full variable domain: DTGVSQNPRHKITKRGQNVTFRCDPISEHNRLYWYRQTLGQGPEFLTYFQNEAQLEKSRLLSDRFSAERPKGSFSTLEIQRTEQGDSAMYLCASHPEAGEAFFGQGTRLTVV.

The rearrangement joins TRBV12-3 or TRBV12-4 to TRBJ2-4; D gene unclear. The end of the DNA fits TRBJ2-7 better, so the J call may be wrong. CDR3 size: 14 residues. CDR3 bases: TGTGCCAGCAGACCGCCGACACTTTCCTACGAGCAGTACTTC. Translated: CASRPPTLSYEQYF.

V gene TRBV29-1 combines with J gene TRBJ1-2; no definite D call. CDR1 is SQVTM and CDR2 is ANQGSEA in the germline V gene. The V and J ends lost 2 bases and 5 bases respectively, with 6 bases between them. The CDR3 consists of 11 residues. As DNA, the CDR3 is TGCAGCGTTGAACTAAGATATGGCTACACCTTC. This translates into CSVELRYGYTF.

The rearrangement uses TRBV3-1 and TRBJ2-3; tentatively, D is TRBD2 (6 bases). Germline CDR1 reads LGHDT; CDR2 reads YNNKEL (reference sequence). Trimming stripped 4 bases from V and 6 bases from J, with 20 bases between. The CDR3 contains 16 residues. The CDR3, as DNA: TGTGCCAGCAGCCCCCAGTGGGGGGTACATGGGGATACGCAGTATTTT. It encodes CASSPQWGVHGDTQYF.

The V and J genes are TRBV6-6 and TRBJ1-1; 11 bases are shared with TRBD1. CDR3 length: 15 residues. The germline CDR1 and CDR2 sequences are MNHNY and SVGAGI (reference sequence). J was trimmed by 6 bases and V by 10 bases; bases with no gene match: 13. CDR3 sequence (DNA): TGTGCCATCTCAAACACGGGACAGGGGGGCTCTGAAGCTTTCTTT. Its translation: CAISNTGQGGSEAFF.

The chain recombines TRBV12-3 or TRBV12-4 with TRBJ2-7; TRBD1 agrees at 10 bases. The CDR3 is 15 residues long. V shed 6 bases and J 5 bases; nucleotides not matched to a gene: 10. CDR3 region: CASRPPGQGVNEQYF. CDR3 DNA sequence: TGTGCCAGCAGACCGCCCGGACAGGGGGTCAACGAGCAGTACTTC.

The rearrangement links TRBV12-3 or TRBV12-4 to TRBJ2-3, with D perhaps TRBD2 (6 bases). The V end was cut by 5 bases, the J end by 4 bases, with 16 bases between. This CDR3 spans 15 amino acids. The CDR3 spells CASSLGPWRADTQYF. CDR3 nucleotides: TGTGCCAGCAGTCTAGGTCCGTGGAGGGCAGATACGCAGTATTTT.

The sample holds a few counts of this clonotype. The chain uses TRBV29-1 and TRBJ1-2, with D tentatively TRBD1 (5 bases). Germline assignment: CDR1 SQVTM and CDR2 ANQGSEA. The CDR3 is made up of 15 amino acids. Trimming took 4 bases from V and 4 from J, leaving 19 bases between them. The CDR3 spells CSVAQAPTGGYGYTF. The CDR3 bases are TGCAGCGTTGCACAGGCTCCAACCGGGGGCTATGGCTACACCTTC. Together with reference TRBV29-1 and TRBJ1-2, the CDR3 gives the full variable domain: SAVISQKPSRDICQRGTSLTIQCQVDSQVTMMFWYRQQPGQSLTLIATANQGSEATYESGFVIDKFPISRPNLTFSTLTVSNMSPEDSSIYLCSVAQAPTGGYGYTFGSGTRLTVV.

CDR3: CASSQRSDKQFF. The CDR3 nucleotides read TGCGCCAGCAGCCAGCGGAGTGATAAGCAGTTCTTC. The chain uses TRBV4-3 and TRBJ2-1; D is unresolved. Trimming shortened V by 3 bases and J by 11 bases, and 11 bases separated the two germline ends. CDR3 length equals 12 residues. Germline CDR1 reads LGHNA; CDR2 reads YSLEER.

Only a few counts were recorded for this clonotype. This chain connects TRBV12-3 or TRBV12-4 to TRBJ1-2; tentative D call: TRBD1 (5 bases). The V end lost 7 bases, the J end lost 4 bases, and 19 bases lay between the germline ends. The CDR3 spans 15 residues. CDR3: CASIEGSRLGYGYTF. The CDR3 nucleotides read TGTGCCAGCATTGAGGGGTCTCGGTTGGGCTATGGCTACACCTTC.

Remarks on this clonotype: At one boundary the junction diverges from the germline segment, which might be a read error. In DNA, the CDR3 is TGTACCAGCAGCCGACAGGGAGAGACAGTAAGAAGCGGCTACACCTTC. This encodes CTSSRQGETVRSGYTF. V and J are TRBV7-9 and TRBJ1-2; TRBD1 matches at 7 bases. The CDR3 is 16 residues long. The germline CDR1 and CDR2 sequences are SEHNR and FQNEAQ (reference sequence).

This clonotype was observed a handful of times. The J gene is TRBJ2-7, the V gene TRBV10-3; 8 bases match TRBD1. CDR3 size: 16 residues. Germline V gene sequence: CDR1 ENHRY, CDR2 SYGVKD. J gave up 1 base and V 0 bases, and 5 bases lay outside the gene matches. CDR3 in DNA: TGTGCCATCAGTGAGTCGTACAGGGGGGTTTCCTACGAGCAGTACTTC. This gives the protein CAISESYRGVSYEQYF.

This clonotype was observed a few times. This chain joins TRBV29-1 and TRBJ2-2; D is ambiguous. This CDR3 is built from 12 residues. The V gene lost 5 bases and the J gene lost 3 bases, with 7 bases spanning the gap. Germline V lookup: CDR1 SQVTM, CDR2 ANQGSEA. The CDR3 sequence: CSVTKDTGELFF. CDR3 nucleotide sequence: TGCAGCGTTACTAAGGACACCGGGGAGCTGTTTTTT.

This CDR3 is CASGLAVALTQYF. CDR3 DNA sequence: TGTGCTAGTGGTTTGGCTGTAGCGCTCACGCAGTATTTT. The J gene is TRBJ2-3, the V gene TRBV12-5, with a weak D call TRBD2 (5 bases). CDR3 size: 13 residues. With 1 base removed from V and 9 bases from J, the gap between germline ends came to 11 bases. The V gene's germline CDR1 is LGHNT and CDR2 FRNRAP.

V is TRBV20-1 and J is TRBJ2-5; TRBD2 aligns across 8 bases. There are 15 residues in the CDR3. The V gene end was trimmed by 1 base and the J gene end by 5 bases; junction bases not matched to a gene: 9. CDR1 is DFQATT, CDR2 SNEGSKA, per germline (reference sequence). CDR3: CSARGLLAASETQYF. In DNA form, the CDR3 reads TGCAGTGCTAGAGGCTTACTAGCGGCCAGCGAGACCCAGTACTTC.

There are a few counts of this clonotype. J is TRBJ2-4 and V is TRBV28, with 7 positions matching TRBD2. The CDR3 is made up of 15 amino acids. From germline, CDR1 is MDHEN and CDR2 SYDVKM. The J segment lost 2 bases and the V segment lost 5 bases, leaving 6 bases of the junction unmatched. DNA of the CDR3: TGTGCCAGCAGTCCTACGCGGGGGACCAAAAACATTCAGTACTTC. This codes for CASSPTRGTKNIQYF.

V usage is TRBV20-1 and J usage is TRBJ2-2; TRBD2 agrees at 15 bases. Germline-derived CDR1 and CDR2 are DFQATT and SNEGSKA (reference sequence). V lost 4 bases to trimming and J lost 9 bases; unmatched junction nucleotides: 6. The CDR3 extends over 15 amino acids. CDR3 amino acids: CSAKSGTSGRWELFF. The CDR3 DNA sequence: TGCAGTGCTAAATCCGGGACTAGCGGGAGGTGGGAGCTGTTTTTT.

This chain joins TRBV20-1 and TRBJ2-1, with 8 bases aligning to TRBD2. J lost 5 bases, V lost 2 bases, and 20 bases had no gene match. CDR1 is DFQATT, CDR2 SNEGSKA, per germline (reference sequence). The CDR3 runs to 19 residues. The CDR3 DNA is TGCAGTGCTAGACGCCCCGGCGTGCGGGAGGCCGGGGGGAACAATGAGCAGTTCTTC. It yields the protein CSARRPGVREAGGNNEQFF.

The sample holds a few counts of this clonotype. Here the CDR3 reads CAIRTGSYEQYF. CDR3 nucleotides: TGTGCCATACGGACAGGCTCCTACGAGCAGTACTTC. The rearrangement joins TRBV10-3 to TRBJ2-7; 7 bases fit TRBD1. Germline loops: CDR1 ENHRY, CDR2 SYGVKD. The CDR3 is 12 amino acids. V shed 9 bases, J shed 0 bases, and the junction held 2 bases outside the gene matches.

The gene calls are TRBV21-1 and TRBJ2-6; the table's D gene call, TRBD1, was not cross checked with the DNA. TRBV21-1 has pseudogene status. The CDR3 has 20 amino acids. The CDR3 protein is CASSKEGSTVPGAGANVLTF. The CDR3 DNA reads as TGTGCCAGCAGCAAAGAGGGGTCGACAGTGCCGGGGGCGGGGGCCAACGTCCTGACTTTC.